This T cell receptor beta chain was sequenced during a study of blood T cell repertoires in COVID-19. Sequencing used immunoSEQ multiplex PCR; TCRdb keeps in-frame clones, though not all of them. This table has fewer than 200,000 clones, roughly 80% appearing once. V dropped 0 bases and J dropped 2 bases, with 9 bases sitting between them. The CDR3 length is 14 residues. The germline gives CDR1 SGHRS, CDR2 YFSETQ. The sequencing input was PBMCs or T cells enriched from blood (not recorded which). This chain uses TRBV5-1 with TRBJ2-7; D may be TRBD1 (5 bases). This TCR derives from a woman aged 40 to 55 with acute COVID-19. As DNA, the CDR3 is TGCGCCAGCAGCTTGGCAGCAGGGCCCTACGAGCAGTACTTC. Protein sequence: CASSLAAGPYEQYF.